This T cell receptor beta chain derives from a study of blood T cell repertoires in COVID-19. The overall study: T cells, B-cell-depleted T cells, or PBMCs supplied cDNA or gDNA.

The germline V gene has CDR1 LNHDA and CDR2 SQIVND (reference sequence). V was clipped by 7 bases and J by 1 base; unmatched bases: 11. The CDR3 sequence is 17 residues long. This clone occurred once. In the study's own analysis: Scientists estimated how many nucleated cells there were by amplifying reference gene primers. Clones were read by immunoSEQ multiplex PCR, and TCRdb kept only the in-frame ones, dropping some. Clone size and V and J calls were adopted from that table, with D and trimming inferred from the DNA. The sample holds approximately 260,000 clones, approximately 87% seen once. The receptor's source is a man in his sixties who had recovered from COVID-19. Sequencing input: peripheral blood. The chain couples TRBV19 to TRBJ1-5; 9 positions agree with TRBD1. CDR3 amino acids: CASTGTGQGISNQPQHF. The DNA of the CDR3 is TGTGCCAGTACTGGGACAGGGCAGGGAATAAGCAATCAGCCCCAGCATTTT.